This TCR beta chain was identified during a study of cytomegalovirus exposure and HLA in healthy donors. Comment on this clone: As yet, its antigen is unknown.

The assay was immunoSEQ multiplex PCR, and TCRdb's table has in-frame clones only and misses some. The top ten hold under 4.5% of the sample, which has about 98,000 clones, 87% seen once. Study results and caveats: The study listed roughly 150 cytomegalovirus-associated TCR beta chains.

There are 14 residues in the CDR3. V was shortened by 4 bases and J by 0 bases, with 10 bases between the two germline ends. The germline V gene has CDR1 SGHRS and CDR2 YFSETQ. The receptor was derived from a woman aged 30 to 39 in good health and CMV-seronegative. V usage is TRBV5-1 and J usage is TRBJ2-5; possibly TRBD1 for D (6 bases). The sequenced sample consisted of PBMCs. The CDR3 DNA follows: TGCGCCAGCAGCGCACAGGGATACCAAGAGACCCAGTACTTC. This codes for CASSAQGYQETQYF.